One and the same sample provided the 5 T cell receptor beta chains below, sequenced in a study of read filtering for tumor transcriptome and immune sequencing. The library was built from roughly 400 ng RNA with molecular barcoded adaptors for alpha/delta and beta/gamma chains. TCRdb called the reads again in MiXCR, with one record for every CDR3 protein. Of tens of thousands of distinct CDR3 sequences in the sample, about a fifth were seen once. The sample was a population of CD138-negative cells sorted from bone marrow. These receptors were taken from a donor at least 40 years old with multiple myeloma.

This chain uses TRBV29-1 with TRBJ2-1, with unresolved D. Trimming took off 7 bases at V and 6 bases at J, with 10 bases between the two ends. CDR1 is SQVTM, CDR2 ANQGSEA, per germline. This CDR3 region has 11 residues. Written as DNA, the CDR3 is TGCAGCGGAACACGATCCAATGAGCAGTTCTTC. It specifies CSGTRSNEQFF.

This clonotype was detected ten times or more. The J gene is TRBJ2-1, the V gene TRBV28; D is unresolved. From germline, CDR1 is MDHEN and CDR2 SYDVKM. Trimming stripped 3 bases from V and 1 base from J, with 1 base between. The CDR3 runs to 12 residues. DNA of the CDR3: TGTGCCAGCAGTTTTTCCTACAATGAGCAGTTCTTC. Translation gives CASSFSYNEQFF.

In its sample, this clonotype was seen many times. The chain uses TRBV28 and TRBJ2-3; the match to TRBD2 covers 13 bases. This CDR3 comprises 13 residues. Germline CDR1 and CDR2: MDHEN and SYDVKM. V was pared by 9 bases and J by 6 bases, with 3 bases of the junction left unmatched. The CDR3 DNA reads as TGTGCCAGTACTAGCGGGAGGGCGGATACGCAGTATTTT. Amino acids: CASTSGRADTQYF.

This clonotype was picked up many times. The chain employs TRBV10-3 and TRBJ1-4; TRBD1 matches 8 bases. CDR3 length equals 15 residues. After removal of 6 bases from V and 5 bases from J, the junction contained 8 bases not matched to a gene. Germline CDR1 reads ENHRY; CDR2 reads SYGVKD. DNA for the CDR3: TGTGCCATCAGACAACGACAGGGGACAAATGAAAAACTGTTTTTT. This translates into CAIRQRQGTNEKLFF.

V gene TRBV19 combines with J gene TRBJ2-2; D not resolved. Trimming left V 2 bases short and J 0 bases short, with 13 bases between. CDR3 size: 17 residues. Germline V gene sequence: CDR1 LNHDA, CDR2 SQIVND (reference sequence). This CDR3 is CASSIYIGQANTGELFF. Written as DNA, the CDR3 is TGTGCCAGTAGTATATATATCGGCCAGGCGAACACCGGGGAGCTGTTTTTT.